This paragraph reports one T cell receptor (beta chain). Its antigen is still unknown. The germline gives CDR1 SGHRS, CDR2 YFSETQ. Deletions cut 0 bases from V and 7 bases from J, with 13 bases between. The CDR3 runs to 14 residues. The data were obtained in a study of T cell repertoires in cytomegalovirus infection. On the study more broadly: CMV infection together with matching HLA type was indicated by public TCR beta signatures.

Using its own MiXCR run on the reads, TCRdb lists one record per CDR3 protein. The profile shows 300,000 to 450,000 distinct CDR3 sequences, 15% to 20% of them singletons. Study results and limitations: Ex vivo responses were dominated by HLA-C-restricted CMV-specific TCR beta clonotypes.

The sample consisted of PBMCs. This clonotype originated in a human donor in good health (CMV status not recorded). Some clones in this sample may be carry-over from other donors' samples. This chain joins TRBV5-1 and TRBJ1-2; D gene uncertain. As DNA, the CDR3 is TGCGCCAGCAGCTTGGCCCTAACTGTTGGTGGCTACACCTTC. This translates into CASSLALTVGGYTF.